These 27 T cell receptor beta chains originate from one sample sequenced in a study of T cell responses to AZD1222 COVID-19 vaccine. Clones were read by immunoSEQ multiplex PCR, and TCRdb kept only the in-frame ones, dropping some. The top ten hold 9.5% to 13% of the sample, which has 55,000 to 70,000 clones, about 80% seen once. This specimen consisted of peripheral blood, obtained on day 0 of AZD1222 vaccination. The receptors shown here come from an adult in good health.

CDR3 DNA sequence: TGTGCCTGGAGTGGCGGGGTCGAGCAGTACTTC. This encodes CAWSGGVEQYF. The chain carries TRBV30 and TRBJ2-7; TRBD2 might be the D (6 bases). The germline CDR1 and CDR2 sequences are GTSNPN and SVGIG (reference sequence). V dropped 1 base and J dropped 6 bases, with 7 bases sitting between them. The CDR3 totals 11 residues. The complete variable domain, with remaining parts taken from reference TRBV30 and TRBJ2-7, reads SQTIHQWPATLVQPVGSPLSLECTVEGTSNPNLYWYRQAAGRGLQLLFYSVGIGQISSEVPQNLSASRPQDRQFILSSKKLLLSDSGFYLCAWSGGVEQYFGPGTRLTVT.

CDR3 sequence (DNA): TGTGCCAGCACCCCGATAGCCCTCCACTTT. Residues: CASTPIALHF. The V and J genes are TRBV21-1 and TRBJ1-6. TRBV21-1 is a documented pseudogene. The CDR3 is 10 amino acids.

The chain has TRBV7-9 and TRBJ2-4; TRBD1 matches 9 bases. The germline gives CDR1 SEHNR, CDR2 FQNEAQ (reference sequence). Germline trimming cut 5 bases from V and 8 bases from J; bases unmatched to any gene: 4. The CDR3 loop spans 13 amino acids. Here the CDR3 reads CASSERDRDIQYF. The CDR3, as DNA: TGTGCCAGCAGCGAACGGGACAGGGACATTCAGTACTTC. Filled out from reference TRBV7-9 and TRBJ2-4, the complete variable domain reads DTGVSQNPRHKITKRGQNVTFRCDPISEHNRLYWYRQTLGQGPEFLTYFQNEAQLEKSRLLSDRFSAERPKGSFSTLEIQRTEQGDSAMYLCASSERDRDIQYFGAGTRLSVL.

This clone was detected a few times. The chain couples TRBV11-2 to TRBJ1-2; possible D gene TRBD1, 5 bases. This CDR3 spans 14 amino acids. The ends were cut back, 5 bases at V and 8 bases at J, with 18 bases in the middle. Germline CDR1 reads SGHAT; CDR2 reads FQNNGV. The CDR3 region is CASSPRGSVPGYTF. CDR3 in DNA: TGTGCCAGCAGCCCCCGGGGCTCGGTGCCCGGCTACACCTTC.

The CDR3 coding sequence is TGTGCCAGCAGCAAACCTTTGCACGGGGACTGTACTGGAAACACCATATATTTT. Its protein product is CASSKPLHGDCTGNTIYF. The V gene is TRBV21-1, the J gene TRBJ1-3. TRBV21-1 is described as a pseudogene. The CDR3 spans 18 residues.

Points on this clone: This sample includes further DNA sequences coding for the same CDR3. The CDR3 region is CAWSRDRPYGYTF. As DNA, the CDR3 is TGTGCCTGGAGTAGGGACAGGCCCTATGGCTACACCTTC. The chain uses TRBV30 and TRBJ1-2; TRBD1 matches at 8 bases. The CDR3 extends over 13 amino acids. CDR1 and CDR2 from the germline V gene are GTSNPN and SVGIG (reference sequence). V was clipped by 2 bases and J by 4 bases; unmatched bases: 3.

The chain combines TRBV18 with TRBJ1-1; D is perhaps TRBD1 (5 bases). This CDR3 has 14 amino acids. From germline, CDR1 is KGHSH and CDR2 LQKENI. Trimming cost V 4 bases and J 4 bases, with 13 bases left between them. The CDR3 sequence: CASSRLGVSTEAFF. The DNA for the CDR3 is TGTGCCAGCTCACGTTTGGGGGTCAGCACTGAAGCTTTCTTT. Variable domain in full (rest from reference TRBV18 and TRBJ1-1): NAGVMQNPRHLVRRRGQEARLRCSPMKGHSHVYWYRQLPEEGLKFMVYLQKENIIDESGMPKERFSAEFPKEGPSILRIQQVVRGDSAAYFCASSRLGVSTEAFFGQGTRLTVV.

The chain employs TRBV5-1 and TRBJ2-3; 7 nucleotides line up with TRBD2. CDR1 and CDR2 from the germline V gene are SGHRS and YFSETQ. The V gene end was trimmed by 6 bases and the J gene end by 2 bases; junction bases not matched to a gene: 6. The CDR3 runs to 14 residues. DNA of the CDR3: TGCGCCAGCACCGGGACTATCAACACAGATACGCAGTATTTT. Amino acid sequence: CASTGTINTDTQYF.

The J gene is TRBJ2-1, the V gene TRBV25-1, with D unresolved. Germline V gene sequence: CDR1 MGHDK, CDR2 SYGVNS. V lost 0 bases and J lost 5, with 8 bases in between. This CDR3 has 14 amino acids. CDR3 sequence (DNA): TGTGCCAGCAGTGAATATAGTTCCAACAATGAGCAGTTCTTC. It codes for CASSEYSSNNEQFF.

V is TRBV5-6 and J is TRBJ2-1, with TRBD2 as a possible D gene (6 bases). Trimming took off 4 bases at V and 3 bases at J, with 17 bases between the two ends. The germline V gene has CDR1 SGHDT and CDR2 YYEEEE. The CDR3 sequence is 16 residues long. CDR3 nucleotide sequence: TGTGCCAGCAGCGTCGGGGACTCGACCTTCTACAATGAGCAGTTCTTC. Amino acid sequence: CASSVGDSTFYNEQFF.

The rearrangement joins TRBV7-8 to TRBJ1-1, with D perhaps TRBD1 (6 bases). The CDR3 spans 12 residues. Deletions cut 8 bases from V and 1 base from J, with 8 bases between. Germline values: CDR1 SGHVS, CDR2 FQNEAQ. The chain's CDR3 is CASWGQNTEAFF. As DNA, the CDR3 is TGTGCCAGCTGGGGGCAGAACACTGAAGCTTTCTTT. The variable domain in full, completed from reference TRBV7-8 and TRBJ1-1, reads GAGVSQSPRYKVAKRGQDVALRCDPISGHVSLFWYQQALGQGPEFLTYFQNEAQLDKSGLPSDRFFAERPEGSVSTLKIQRTQQEDSAVYLCASWGQNTEAFFGQGTRLTVV.

The gene calls are TRBV19 and TRBJ2-4, with D possibly called TRBD1 or TRBD2 (5 bases each). The V end lost 7 bases, the J end lost 4 bases, and 14 bases lay between the germline ends. Germline CDR1 is LNHDA and CDR2 is SQIVND (reference sequence). This CDR3 has 14 amino acids. The CDR3 bases are TGTGCCAGTAATCAGAGGGGCGAGAAAAACATTCAGTACTTC. Amino acids: CASNQRGEKNIQYF.

The chain employs TRBV19 and TRBJ1-5; TRBD1 matches at 7 bases. From germline, CDR1 is LNHDA and CDR2 SQIVND (reference sequence). The CDR3 is 17 amino acids. J lost 5 bases, V lost 4 bases, and 14 bases had no gene match. CDR3 sequence reads: CASSTRQGGMLDQPQHF. DNA of the CDR3: TGTGCCAGTAGTACCAGACAGGGAGGGATGTTAGATCAGCCCCAGCATTTT.

The V gene is TRBV19, the J gene TRBJ1-4; the match to TRBD1 covers 8 bases. Germline V gives CDR1 LNHDA, CDR2 SQIVND (reference sequence). The CDR3 runs to 15 residues. V dropped 5 bases and J dropped 6; count of bases not matched to a gene: 8. CDR3 in amino acids: CASSLRGPVDEKLFF. The CDR3 DNA follows: TGTGCCAGTAGTCTCAGGGGGCCCGTGGATGAAAAACTGTTTTTT. Filled out from reference TRBV19 and TRBJ1-4, the complete variable domain reads DGGITQSPKYLFRKEGQNVTLSCEQNLNHDAMYWYRQDPGQGLRLIYYSQIVNDFQKGDIAEGYSVSREKKESFPLTVTSAQKNPTAFYLCASSLRGPVDEKLFFGSGTQLSVL.

V and J are TRBV19 and TRBJ1-1, with D tentatively TRBD1 (5 bases). Trimming shortened V by 8 bases and J by 4 bases, and 11 bases separated the two germline ends. Germline lookup yields CDR1 LNHDA and CDR2 SQIVND (reference sequence). The CDR3 consists of 12 residues. CDR3 region: CASGGGVTEAFF. Written as DNA, the CDR3 is TGTGCCAGTGGCGGGGGAGTCACTGAAGCTTTCTTT.

This chain uses TRBV4-1 with TRBJ2-2; perhaps TRBD1 as D (6 bases). Trimming took off 0 bases at V and 4 bases at J, with 18 bases between the two ends. Germline V gene data show CDR1 as MGHRA and CDR2 as YSYEKL. The CDR3 loop spans 18 amino acids. The CDR3 region is CASSQDLKGTGRTGELFF. The CDR3 DNA sequence: TGCGCCAGCAGCCAAGATCTTAAGGGAACAGGGCGCACCGGGGAGCTGTTTTTT.

This clone has just one count. This chain connects TRBV7-9 to TRBJ1-5, with D tentatively TRBD1 (6 bases). V gave up 5 bases and J gave up 4 bases, with 12 bases separating them. CDR1 SEHNR and CDR2 FQNEAQ come from the germline V gene (reference sequence). The CDR3 has 14 amino acids. CDR3: CASSQGNLNQPQHF. The CDR3 DNA reads as TGTGCCAGCAGCCAGGGGAACCTTAATCAGCCCCAGCATTTT.

This chain joins TRBV2 and TRBJ2-7, with unresolved D. Trimming cost V 0 bases and J 0 bases, with 9 bases left between them. The CDR3 has 15 residues. Germline V gives CDR1 SNHLY, CDR2 FYNNEI. CDR3 sequence reads: CASSEAGFSSYEQYF. The CDR3 DNA reads as TGTGCCAGCAGTGAAGCAGGATTTAGCTCCTACGAGCAGTACTTC.

This chain links TRBV5-1 with TRBJ1-2; tentatively, D is TRBD1 (6 bases). The germline V gene encodes CDR1 SGHRS and CDR2 YFSETQ. The CDR3 covers 14 residues. The V end was cut by 0 bases, the J end by 7 bases, with 13 bases between. The CDR3 spells CASSLDRDLFGYTF. The CDR3 coding sequence is TGCGCCAGCAGCTTGGACAGGGATCTTTTTGGCTACACCTTC.

The rearrangement joins TRBV28 to TRBJ1-5; possibly TRBD1 for D (5 bases). In germline, CDR1 is MDHEN, CDR2 SYDVKM. The CDR3 has 16 residues. Trimming left V 6 bases short and J 7 bases short, with 22 bases between. CDR3 loop: CASRPSDIPWGQPQHF. CDR3 DNA sequence: TGTGCCAGCAGGCCTTCGGACATCCCCTGGGGGCAGCCCCAGCATTTT.

The V call is TRBV10-1, the J call TRBJ2-3, with D perhaps TRBD2 (5 bases). The CDR3 totals 14 residues. V was cut by 5 bases and J by 2 bases, with 11 bases left in between. Germline assignment: CDR1 WNHNN and CDR2 SYGVQD (reference sequence). In DNA form, the CDR3 reads TGCGCCAGCAGTCTAGCCGGGGTCACAGATACGCAGTATTTT. Residues: CASSLAGVTDTQYF.

CDR3 DNA: TGTGCCAGCAGTGGACAGGGCGGGAGCTACGAGCAGTACTTC. Translated: CASSGQGGSYEQYF. The chain links TRBV2 to TRBJ2-7; D possibly uses TRBD1 or TRBD2 (7 bases each). Looked up from germline, CDR1 is SNHLY and CDR2 is FYNNEI. CDR3 length: 14 residues. V lost 4 bases and J 3 bases, leaving 13 bases between the germline ends.

The gene calls are TRBV3-1 (or the pseudogene TRBV3-2) and TRBJ1-1; D remains ambiguous. The CDR3 spans 14 residues. Germline CDR1 is LGHDT and CDR2 is YNNKEL (reference sequence). V dropped 4 bases and J dropped 3 bases, with 12 bases sitting between them. The CDR3 nucleotides read TGTGCCAGCAGCCGCTTGGTTTCGGACACTGAAGCTTTCTTT. Its protein is CASSRLVSDTEAFF.

The chain uses TRBV4-3 and TRBJ2-3, with 7 nucleotides matching TRBD2. In germline, CDR1 is LGHNA, CDR2 YSLEER. Unmatched junction bases numbered 10, after V lost 1 base and J lost 6 bases. The CDR3 sequence is 16 residues long. The CDR3 nucleotides are TGCGCCAGCAGCCAAGTCTTGCGGGGGATGGGGGATACGCAGTATTTT. Translating it yields CASSQVLRGMGDTQYF.

V usage is TRBV19 and J usage is TRBJ2-1; 8 nucleotides line up with TRBD2. Trimming at V came to 5 bases and at J to 0 bases, leaving 6 bases not matched to a gene. The CDR3 extends over 16 amino acids. Germline CDR1 LNHDA, CDR2 SQIVND (reference sequence). The CDR3 coding sequence is TGTGCCAGTAGTTCGTGGAGCGGGAGCTCCTACAATGAGCAGTTCTTC. Translating it yields CASSSWSGSSYNEQFF.

This chain links TRBV29-1 with TRBJ2-1; 7 nucleotides match TRBD1. The CDR3 spans 16 residues. V lost 6 bases to trimming and J lost 0 bases; unmatched junction nucleotides: 11. Germline assignment: CDR1 SQVTM and CDR2 ANQGSEA. CDR3 protein: CSVDKPGQHSYNEQFF. In nucleotides, the CDR3 is TGCAGCGTGGACAAACCGGGACAGCACTCCTACAATGAGCAGTTCTTC.

The J gene is TRBJ1-1, the V gene TRBV4-1, with D perhaps matching TRBD1 (5 bases). The germline V gene has CDR1 MGHRA and CDR2 YSYEKL. CDR3 size: 16 residues. V lost 0 bases and J 4 bases, leaving 15 bases between the germline ends. CDR3 in DNA: TGCGCCAGCAGCCAAGAATTCGGAATCCAGGGCACTGAAGCTTTCTTT. This codes for CASSQEFGIQGTEAFF.